These 28 T cell receptor beta chains came from one sample sequenced in a study of CXCR3-negative and CXCR3-positive naive CD8 T cells. Findings and caveats of the study: CXCR3-positive naive cells had TRB CDR3s that were more hydrophobic than CXCR3-negative naive cells had.

Their target antigens are unknown. The TRB libraries of cDNA were built by UMI-labeled 5' RACE. After re-calling the 5' RACE reads, TCRdb lists one entry per CDR3 protein, DNA absent. Recorded here are about 150,000 distinct CDR3 sequences; the top ten clones represent less than 0.55%. The sequenced sample consisted of naive CXCR3+ CD8+ T cells from blood. Subset: CD45RO-CCR7+CD27+CD95- naive CD8+ T cells expressing CXCR3 (TNR3+). The origin of the receptors is a human donor in good health. Some clones in this sample may be carry-over from other donors' samples.

The CDR3 spells CASTVTDFNEQFF. The chain couples TRBV2 to TRBJ2-1. From germline, CDR1 is SNHLY and CDR2 FYNNEI. This CDR3 spans 13 amino acids.

The chain links TRBV19 to TRBJ2-1; TCRdb calls TRBD1, which cannot be checked without DNA. CDR1 LNHDA and CDR2 SQIVND come from the germline V gene (reference sequence). CDR3 length: 17 amino acids. Here the CDR3 reads CASTWAGGHLSYNEQFF. The variable domain in full, with the rest retrieved from reference TRBV19 and TRBJ2-1, is DGGITQSPKYLFRKEGQNVTLSCEQNLNHDAMYWYRQDPGQGLRLIYYSQIVNDFQKGDIAEGYSVSREKKESFPLTVTSAQKNPTAFYLCASTWAGGHLSYNEQFFGPGTRLTVL.

The J gene is TRBJ1-4, the V gene TRBV7-9. This CDR3 is built from 15 residues. Germline V gene lookup returns CDR1 SEHNR and CDR2 FQNEAQ (reference sequence). The CDR3 protein is CASSPPRAGNEKLFF.

V usage is TRBV11-2 and J usage is TRBJ2-7. This CDR3 is built from 14 residues. Germline CDR1 is SGHAT and CDR2 is FQNNGV. The CDR3 is CASSLGSGLYEQYF.

The chain joins TRBV7-3 to TRBJ2-1; the D gene TCRdb calls, TRBD1, cannot be checked with no DNA. The length of the CDR3 is 16 residues. Germline-derived CDR1 and CDR2 are SGHTA and FQGTGA. The CDR3 spells CASSISPVSSYNEQFF.

The chain carries TRBV28 and TRBJ2-7. From germline, CDR1 is MDHEN and CDR2 SYDVKM. The CDR3 length is 14 residues. CDR3 protein: CASSPWGSSYEQYF.

This chain uses TRBV25-1 with TRBJ1-2; TCRdb names TRBD1, which stays unverified in the absence of DNA. Germline assignment: CDR1 MGHDK and CDR2 SYGVNS. CDR3 size: 17 residues. This CDR3 reads CASSAGQTWPKDYGYTF.

This chain links TRBV29-1 with TRBJ1-1. The germline gives CDR1 SQVTM, CDR2 ANQGSEA. CDR3 length equals 14 residues. CDR3 residues: CSVETDGLNTEAFF.

V is TRBV29-1 and J is TRBJ2-7; absent DNA, TCRdb's TRBD2 call cannot be checked. The germline CDR1 and CDR2 sequences are SQVTM and ANQGSEA. CDR3 size: 12 residues. The CDR3 region is CSVAWGEDEQYF.

The genes are TRBV20-1 and TRBJ2-7; with no DNA, the TCRdb D assignment of TRBD2 cannot be verified. The CDR3 is made up of 16 amino acids. Per germline, CDR1 DFQATT and CDR2 SNEGSKA (reference sequence). CDR3 sequence reads: CSARGLAGPYSYEQYF.

The V gene is TRBV5-4, the J gene TRBJ2-2; no DNA is available, so the TRBD1 call from TCRdb remains unchecked. This CDR3 has 15 residues. The germline V gene encodes CDR1 SGHNT and CDR2 YYREEE (reference sequence). CDR3 amino acids: CASRRTGGAPGELFF.

V and J are TRBV6-5 and TRBJ1-1. CDR3 length: 16 residues. Germline assignment: CDR1 MNHEY and CDR2 SVGAGI. The CDR3 sequence: CASSYSTGSGDTEAFF.

V and J are TRBV21-1 and TRBJ2-3; TCRdb lists TRBD2, though no DNA is available to test this call. TRBV21-1 is a pseudogene locus. The CDR3 sequence is 23 residues long. The CDR3 is CASSKGHPGPLAGEAPHTDTQYF.

V usage is TRBV12-3 or TRBV12-4 and J usage is TRBJ2-5; the D call of TRBD2 rests on TCRdb alone, since no DNA is present to check it. CDR3 size: 16 residues. CDR3 region: CASSSGTSGRGETQYF.

CDR3 protein: CASAPGQGVNYEQYF. The chain employs TRBV7-9 and TRBJ2-7; TCRdb reports TRBD1, a call that lacks DNA to check it against. The CDR3 extends over 15 amino acids. Germline CDR1 reads SEHNR; CDR2 reads FQNEAQ (reference sequence).

This chain connects TRBV29-1 to TRBJ2-3; absent DNA, TCRdb's TRBD2 call cannot be checked. Germline loops: CDR1 SQVTM, CDR2 ANQGSEA. The CDR3 has 14 amino acids. CDR3 region: CSVELRVDTDTQYF.

CDR3 in amino acids: CATSGPGPPTEAFF. The chain uses TRBV15 and TRBJ1-1; the D gene TCRdb calls, TRBD1, cannot be checked with no DNA. The length of the CDR3 is 14 residues. Germline assignment: CDR1 LNHNV and CDR2 YYDKDF (reference sequence).

The CDR3 here is CASSLQRGLSHNEQFF. The J gene is TRBJ2-1, the V gene TRBV7-6. The CDR3 contains 16 residues. CDR1 is SGHVS, CDR2 FNYEAQ, per germline.

This sequence joins TRBV27 and TRBJ1-2; without DNA, the TCRdb call of TRBD1 cannot be checked. CDR1 is MNHEY and CDR2 is SMNVEV in the germline V gene (reference sequence). The CDR3 extends over 15 amino acids. The CDR3 loop is CASSWSSGLAYGYTF.

The chain uses TRBV28 and TRBJ2-1; no DNA is available, so the TRBD1 call from TCRdb remains unchecked. The CDR3 is 16 amino acids. The germline V gene encodes CDR1 MDHEN and CDR2 SYDVKM. This CDR3 reads CASSLLQAGGADEQFF.

The chain is built from TRBV28 and TRBJ1-1; TCRdb designates TRBD1, a call that cannot be tested without DNA. Looked up from germline, CDR1 is MDHEN and CDR2 is SYDVKM. There are 16 residues in the CDR3. CDR3 protein: CASSWTPGQGNTEAFF.

V usage is TRBV29-1 and J usage is TRBJ2-1; TCRdb's D gene call, TRBD2, goes unchecked for lack of DNA. This CDR3 contains 17 residues. Germline CDR1 is SQVTM and CDR2 is ANQGSEA. The CDR3 loop is CSVEGTSGRASYNEQFF.

J is TRBJ2-1 and V is TRBV6-6; without DNA, the TCRdb call of TRBD1 cannot be checked. This CDR3 spans 17 amino acids. Germline V gives CDR1 MNHNY, CDR2 SVGAGI (reference sequence). The CDR3 is CASSSLRGPSSYNEQFF.

The chain combines TRBV6-5 with TRBJ2-7; the D call of TRBD1 rests on TCRdb alone, since no DNA is present to check it. The CDR3 is 14 residues long. Germline V gene data show CDR1 as MNHEY and CDR2 as SVGAGI. CDR3 region: CASSLQGSTYEQYF.

This chain joins TRBV30 and TRBJ1-1. The CDR3 has 13 residues. Germline V gives CDR1 GTSNPN, CDR2 SVGIG (reference sequence). CDR3 amino acids: CAWSDGMNTEAFF.

The CDR3: CASSLGADTYNEQFF. V gene TRBV7-8 combines with J gene TRBJ2-1; the TCRdb D gene call, TRBD1, has no DNA to confirm it. Germline V lookup: CDR1 SGHVS, CDR2 FQNEAQ. The CDR3 runs to 15 residues.

This sequence joins TRBV7-2 and TRBJ2-7. The CDR3 extends over 13 amino acids. The germline gives CDR1 SGHTA, CDR2 FQGNSA. The CDR3 region is CASSPLTSYEQYF.

This chain joins TRBV19 and TRBJ1-1; checking the TCRdb D call of TRBD1 is not possible without DNA. Germline V gene lookup returns CDR1 LNHDA and CDR2 SQIVND (reference sequence). There are 14 residues in the CDR3. The CDR3 here is CASAPTGMNTEAFF. The variable domain in full, with the rest retrieved from reference TRBV19 and TRBJ1-1, is DGGITQSPKYLFRKEGQNVTLSCEQNLNHDAMYWYRQDPGQGLRLIYYSQIVNDFQKGDIAEGYSVSREKKESFPLTVTSAQKNPTAFYLCASAPTGMNTEAFFGQGTRLTVV.